The clone carrying this TCR beta chain has at least ten counts. This entry comes from a study of T cells after yellow fever vaccination. Broader study findings: Among sorted memory subsets on day 0, almost all vaccine-responding clonotypes fell below detection.

TCRdb fed the 5' RACE reads into MiXCR, producing one record per CDR3 protein. Of tens of thousands of distinct CDR3 sequences listed, less than 3.5% are singletons. The receptor's source is a man aged 18 to 35 who received the YFV17D yellow fever vaccine. This specimen consisted of PBMCs, either bulk or a sorted T-cell subset (CD4+, CD8+, memory, or dextramer-sorted; not recorded which), obtained about 41 days after the first yellow fever vaccination.

The CDR3 DNA reads as TGTGCCAGCAGTTTAGCGTTAGGCCCCTACAATGAGCAGTTCTTC. This gives the protein CASSLALGPYNEQFF. The V call is TRBV12-3 or TRBV12-4, the J call TRBJ2-1; no firm D call. Between the trimmed V and J ends, which lost 0 bases and 2 bases, there was a span of 8 bases. The CDR3 spans 15 residues.